This record looks at one T cell receptor beta chain sequence and its context. Measured with immunoSEQ multiplex PCR; TCRdb has only the in-frame clones, and not every one. The sample consists of approximately 250,000 clones, approximately 91% of them appearing once. The CDR3 has 15 amino acids. The V segment lost 0 bases and the J segment 4 bases; nucleotides outside the gene matches: 0. Germline CDR1 is LGHNA and CDR2 is YSLEER. The data were taken from a study of blood T cell repertoires in COVID-19. Study-wide background: Sample material is recorded as cDNA or gDNA derived from T cells, B-cell-depleted T cells, or PBMCs.

The rearrangement links TRBV4-3 to TRBJ2-1, with 10 bases fitting TRBD2. This sequence was found in a woman aged 25 to 45 who had recovered from COVID-19. The sample comprised PBMCs or T cells enriched from blood (not recorded which). CDR3 DNA: TGCGCCAGCAGCCAAGATAGCGGGGGGTACAATGAGCAGTTCTTC. As protein: CASSQDSGGYNEQFF.